This entry describes one TCR beta chain. One end of the junction fails to match germline, which may point to a read error. This CDR3 spans 15 amino acids. Germline CDR1 and CDR2: SSHAT and FNYEAQ (reference sequence). This sample is drawn from a study of blood T cell repertoires in COVID-19. Study as a whole: There were acute and convalescent COVID-19 samples, and they came from the United States, Italy and Spain. Sample material is recorded as cDNA or gDNA derived from T cells, B-cell-depleted T cells, or PBMCs.

Seattle patient enrollment occurred during active infection, with longitudinal follow-up thereafter. Sequenced by immunoSEQ multiplex PCR; TCRdb stores in-frame clones only, minus some. The data contain about 200,000 clones, 82% of them singletons. J is TRBJ2-1 and V is TRBV7-7; tentative D call: TRBD2 (6 bases). Material: peripheral blood. The origin of this receptor is a woman in her fifties or sixties with COVID-19, enrolled during active disease. The CDR3 DNA is TGTGCTAGCAGCTTAGCGCCGGGGGACCTCAATGAGCAGTTCTTC. It specifies CASSLAPGDLNEQFF.